This T cell receptor (beta chain) came from a study of T cells in Graves' hyperthyroidism and ophthalmopathy. Overall study context: At the time of initial diagnosis and before any treatment, peripheral blood was collected.

The table lists this clonotype with a few counts. Its antigen is unidentified. Absent ophthalmopathy progression within 18 months defined stable Graves' hyperthyroidism. Diagnoses used clinical symptoms, serum thyroxine and TRAb, thyroid ultrasound and orbital computed tomography. Researchers amplified the TCR beta CDR3 regions from RNA transcripts. HTBI primers drove first-round RT-PCR of the TCR CDR3. TCRdb itself ran the multiplex PCR reads through MiXCR, one entry per CDR3 protein. The sample yields hundreds of thousands of distinct CDR3 sequences, around 15% seen once. This CDR3 contains 13 residues. Germline CDR1 and CDR2: MNHEY and SVGEGT. Deletions cut 1 base from V and 3 bases from J, with 3 bases between. Notes on the study in general: In blood, most of the thyroid clonotypes expanded above 0.001 were also present.

The V gene is TRBV6-2 or TRBV6-3, the J gene TRBJ2-2; D uncertain. Sequenced material: blood. This TCR came from a woman aged 18-29 years with Graves' hyperthyroidism. The CDR3 protein is CASSYYHTGELFF. The CDR3 DNA reads TGTGCCAGCAGTTACTACCACACCGGGGAGCTGTTTTTT.